What follows describes a single T cell receptor (beta chain). Peripheral blood genomic DNA, not sorted cells or RNA, was the template. Germline CDR1 SGHAT, CDR2 FQNNGV. V was trimmed by 1 base and J by 9 bases, leaving 10 bases between them. The CDR3 consists of 13 residues. The entry originates in a study of T cell repertoires in aging, cancer and after chemotherapy. TRB rearrangements spanning V, D and J were amplified using mixed TRB-A/B primers. TCRdb re-derived calls from the multiplex PCR reads in MiXCR, one entry per CDR3 protein. Among about 5,000 distinct CDR3 sequences listed, approximately 21% were seen once.

J is TRBJ2-1 and V is TRBV11-2; D is possibly TRBD2 (6 bases). The receptor was derived from a human donor with a blood cancer. The sequencing input was blood. The CDR3 loop reads CASSLALGGEQFF. CDR3 coding DNA: TGTGCCAGCAGCTTAGCCTTGGGGGGTGAGCAGTTCTTC.